What follows are 4 T cell receptor beta chains derived from one specimen sequenced in a study of long-term antiretroviral therapy in people with HIV (dated by TCRdb to between 2021 and 2022). Sequencing of the TRB variable region was done with the immunoSEQ hsTCRB v3.0 assay at survey level resolution. Sourced from immuneACCESS, this table was stored by TCRdb with only in-frame sequences that have V and J called. A share of the clones is absent; for the studies checked, an unresolved V gene accounts for under half, and the remainder has no known explanation. For this sample there are around 40,000 clones; 86% appear just once. About 4.2% of the sample belongs to the ten largest clones. This material consisted of unsorted PBMCs, taken just before starting antiretroviral therapy. Every receptor here comes from a woman aged 18 to 35 with HIV.

The chain uses TRBV7-2 and TRBJ2-1; D unresolved. This CDR3 comprises 15 residues. V shed 6 bases and J shed 7 bases, with 19 bases lying between them. Germline V CDR1 and CDR2: SGHTA, FQGNSA. The CDR3 sequence: CASSTVGSGFNEQFF. The DNA of the CDR3 is TGTGCCAGCAGTACAGTAGGGTCCGGGTTTAATGAGCAGTTCTTC.

The chain links TRBV7-3 to TRBJ2-4; 8 bases are shared with TRBD2. The length of the CDR3 is 16 residues. The germline CDR1 and CDR2 sequences are SGHTA and FQGTGA. V was clipped by 5 bases and J by 4 bases; unmatched bases: 10. The CDR3 coding sequence is TGTGCCAGCAGCCTCCGGGGGGGGCGTCAGAAAAACATTCAGTACTTC. It yields the protein CASSLRGGRQKNIQYF.

The CDR3 loop is CASARGHLKVGYTF. As DNA, the CDR3 is TGTGCCAGCGCCCGAGGACACCTCAAAGTGGGCTACACCTTC. The chain has TRBV6-5 and TRBJ1-2; D may be TRBD1 (5 bases). With 8 bases removed from V and 8 bases from J, the gap between germline ends came to 21 bases. This CDR3 is built from 14 residues. CDR1 is MNHEY and CDR2 is SVGAGI in the germline V gene.

This clone was counted a single time. The chain links TRBV9 to TRBJ2-1, with a possible D match to TRBD2 (8 bases). The CDR3 length is 23 residues. The germline gives CDR1 SGDLS, CDR2 YYNGEE. The V end lost 0 bases, the J end lost 6 bases, and 37 bases lay between the germline ends. CDR3 loop: CASSVGSRGQMGLGGRVSNEQFF. Written as DNA, the CDR3 is TGTGCCAGCAGCGTAGGATCAAGGGGACAGATGGGACTAGGCGGGAGAGTTTCCAATGAGCAGTTCTTC.